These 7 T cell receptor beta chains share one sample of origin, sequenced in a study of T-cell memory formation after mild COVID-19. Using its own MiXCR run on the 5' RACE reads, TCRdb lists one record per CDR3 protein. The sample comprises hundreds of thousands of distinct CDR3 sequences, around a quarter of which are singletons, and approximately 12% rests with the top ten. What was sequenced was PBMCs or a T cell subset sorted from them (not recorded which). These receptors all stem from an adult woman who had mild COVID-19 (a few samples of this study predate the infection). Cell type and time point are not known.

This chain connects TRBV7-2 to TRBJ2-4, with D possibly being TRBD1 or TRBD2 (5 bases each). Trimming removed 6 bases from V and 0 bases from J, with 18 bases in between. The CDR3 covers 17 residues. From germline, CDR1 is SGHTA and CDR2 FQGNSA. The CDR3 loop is CASSPLDGTLAKNIQYF. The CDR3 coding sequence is TGTGCCAGCAGTCCCTTGGACGGGACCCTAGCCAAAAACATTCAGTACTTC.

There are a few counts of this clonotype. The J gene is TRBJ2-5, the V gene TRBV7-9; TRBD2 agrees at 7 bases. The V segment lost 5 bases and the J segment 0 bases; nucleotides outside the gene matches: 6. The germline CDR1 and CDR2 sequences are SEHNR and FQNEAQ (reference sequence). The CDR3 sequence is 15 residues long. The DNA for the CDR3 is TGTGCCAGCAGCCCCCCCCTAGCGGACCAAGAGACCCAGTACTTC. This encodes CASSPPLADQETQYF.

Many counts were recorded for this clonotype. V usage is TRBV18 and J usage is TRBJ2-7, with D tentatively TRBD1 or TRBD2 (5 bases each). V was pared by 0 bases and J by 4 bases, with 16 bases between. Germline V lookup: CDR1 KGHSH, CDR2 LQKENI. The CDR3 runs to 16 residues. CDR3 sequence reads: CASSPPGTDVLYEQYF. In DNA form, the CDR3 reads TGTGCCAGCTCACCACCAGGGACGGATGTCCTGTACGAGCAGTACTTC.

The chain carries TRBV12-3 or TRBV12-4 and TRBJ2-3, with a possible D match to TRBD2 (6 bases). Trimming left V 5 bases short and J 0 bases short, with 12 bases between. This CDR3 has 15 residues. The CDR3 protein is CASSDGGVSTDTQYF. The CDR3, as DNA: TGTGCCAGCAGTGACGGGGGTGTTAGCACAGATACGCAGTATTTT.

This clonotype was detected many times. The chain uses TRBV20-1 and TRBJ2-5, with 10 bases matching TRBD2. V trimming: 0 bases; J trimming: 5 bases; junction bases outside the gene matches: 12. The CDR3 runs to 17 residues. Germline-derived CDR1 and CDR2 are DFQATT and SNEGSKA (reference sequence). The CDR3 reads CSARDTSRSGGRETQYF. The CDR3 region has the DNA TGCAGTGCTAGAGACACTTCGCGTAGCGGGGGGCGTGAGACCCAGTACTTC.

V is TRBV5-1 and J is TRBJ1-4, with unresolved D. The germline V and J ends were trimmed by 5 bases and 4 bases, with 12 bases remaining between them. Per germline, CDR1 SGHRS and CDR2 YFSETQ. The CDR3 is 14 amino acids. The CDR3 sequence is CASRTSSGNEKLFF. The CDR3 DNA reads TGCGCCAGCAGAACCTCGAGTGGTAATGAAAAACTGTTTTTT. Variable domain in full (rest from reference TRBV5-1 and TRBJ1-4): KAGVTQTPRYLIKTRGQQVTLSCSPISGHRSVSWYQQTPGQGLQFLFEYFSETQRNKGNFPGRFSGRQFSNSRSEMNVSTLELGDSALYLCASRTSSGNEKLFFGSGTQLSVL.

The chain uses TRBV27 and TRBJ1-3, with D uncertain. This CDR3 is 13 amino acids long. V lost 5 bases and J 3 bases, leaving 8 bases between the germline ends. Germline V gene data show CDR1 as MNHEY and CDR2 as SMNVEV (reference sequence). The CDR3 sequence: CASSTLGGNTIYF. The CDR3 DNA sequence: TGTGCCAGCAGTACTCTGGGTGGAAACACCATATATTTT.